Detailed here is one T cell receptor (beta chain). What it binds is not known. Vbeta (60) and Jbeta (13) primers were used in the PCR. TCRdb keeps only in-frame clones here, not all; method: immunoSEQ multiplex PCR. This table holds tens of thousands of clones, 68% found once. Per the germline V gene, CDR1 is SQVTM and CDR2 is ANQGSEA. J gave up 4 bases and V 7 bases, and 5 bases lay outside the gene matches. CDR3 length: 12 amino acids. The data were obtained in a study of cytomegalovirus exposure and HLA in healthy donors. Study findings and constraints: Highest at DRB1 and lowest at HLA-C, TCR association rates differed among HLA loci in a later analysis. Reports described diagnosis of cytomegalovirus status by the classifier as highly specific and sensitive.

Though nominally healthy at sampling, donors likely had unrecorded immune exposures. This TCR was recovered from a woman aged 25-40 years in good health and CMV-seronegative. This chain joins TRBV29-1 and TRBJ2-7; 9 nucleotides agree with TRBD1. Sequenced sample: PBMCs. The CDR3 protein is CSAGTGRYEQYF. The DNA for the CDR3 is TGCAGCGCGGGGACAGGGCGGTACGAGCAGTACTTC.